Reported below is one T cell receptor (beta chain). The antigen is not known. This entry belongs to a study of Ad26.COV2.S vaccination and SARS-CoV-2 variants. Study-level background: In the COV1001 trial, the donor was in the Ad26.COV2.S arm.

Broader study findings: Participants in the vaccine arm had higher spike-specific TCR breadth; placebo recipients had lower.

This table comes from immunoSEQ multiplex PCR, and its TCRdb copy is limited to in-frame clones, with some not included. The profile covers some 290,000 clones, with around 84% appearing a single time and roughly 1.9% taken by the ten largest. The CDR3 covers 14 residues. Germline V gene data show CDR1 as MNHNS and CDR2 as SASEGT. V dropped 0 bases and J dropped 6 bases, with 11 bases sitting between them. Treatment described: around 19 received Ad26.COV2.S at low or high dose, single or two shots; 5 received placebo; per-sample allocation not given. Vaccine and placebo recipients were sampled on day 63 after the first injection. This vaccine is an Ad26 vector that expresses the Wuhan-strain SARS-CoV-2 spike.

The sample was peripheral blood, taken in a trial of Ad26.COV2.S vaccine versus placebo. The receptor was isolated from a person aged 18 to 65 who received the Ad26.COV2.S COVID-19 vaccine or a placebo. The chain employs TRBV6-1 and TRBJ1-2; D remains ambiguous. CDR3 sequence reads: CASSEAWQSDGYTF. CDR3 nucleotide sequence: TGTGCCAGCAGTGAAGCGTGGCAGTCCGATGGCTACACCTTC.